This T cell receptor (beta chain) was profiled in a study of blood T cell repertoires in COVID-19 (dated by TCRdb to about 2020). As for the study more broadly: Collaborator samples came from the United States, Italy and Spain and covered acute and convalescent phases of COVID-19. The material from the prospective study consisted of cDNA or gDNA derived from T cells, B-cell-depleted T cells, or PBMCs. The dataset comprised deeply sampled blood TCRbeta repertoires from subjects exposed to, actively infected with, or recovered from COVID-19. The repertoires were made available in a free public database intended to serve as a resource for research on the immune response to SARS-CoV-2. The samples were drawn from two sources: the first 160 participants of the ongoing ImmuneRACE study, and 1,200 or so subjects contributed by 6 global collaborators. Nearly every sample came with metadata listing a de-identified subject ID, COVID-19 status, age in years and sex. Where HLA class I and class II types were available, the types were taken from metadata supplied by the sample provider, not from assay-based typing. General study outcomes and caveats: The quantity of clinical and demographic metadata differed by source and by participant and was supplied without curation.

As regards this clone: The target of this receptor is not known. It has no much larger one-base neighbor in the sample; base qualities were not kept.

Participants in the prospective study were aged roughly 18 to 100 years, lived in some 24 United States geographic areas, and enrolled through a virtual design. In the prospective study, cohorts were assigned on the basis of participant-reported clinical history obtained from a screening survey and a study questionnaire. In the prospective study, whole blood, serum and a nasopharyngeal or oropharyngeal swab were collected from each participant by mobile phlebotomists. Participants in the prospective study had the option to provide additional blood draws and questionnaires over a 2-month period. Prospective study blood samples were shipped either frozen or at room temperature before DNA extraction. The immunoSEQ Assay, a bias-controlled multiplex PCR, was used to amplify TCRbeta CDR3 regions from genomic DNA. The original pipeline was this. Nucleated cell counts per sample were estimated from amplification of reference gene primers within the assay. To quantify the absolute abundance of each unique TCRbeta CDR3 rearrangement, sequence reads were collapsed and filtered. For each sample, productive Simpson clonality was calculated as the square root of Simpson's diversity index over productive rearrangements. Imported from immuneACCESS, the table was reduced by TCRdb to in-frame sequences with V and J called. These copies leave out some clones; in studies compared against another copy, an unresolved V gene accounts for under half, and the cause of the remainder is not known. D and trimming come from the DNA, and the V and J calls and clone size come from that table. The sample table contains around 250,000 clones; only one count was recorded for about 88% of them. The ten top clones hold approximately 4.3% of the sample.

Material: PBMCs or T cells enriched from blood (not recorded which). This sequence originates from a young man with acute COVID-19.

The DNA reads as follows: TGTGCCAGCAGTTTCCAACAGGGATCCCAGCCCCAGCATTTT. Translated, it gives CASSFQQGSQPQHF. This chain joins TRBV6-6 to TRBJ1-5; the D gene is possibly TRBD1, with 6 bases matching. The junction shows trimming of 4 bases on V and 7 bases on J, plus 14 bases between the germline ends. The germline V gene (reference sequence) yields MNHNY for CDR1 and SVGAGI for CDR2. Reading from cysteine to phenylalanine, the CDR3 counts 14 amino acids. Only the CDR3 region is kept as DNA, spanning 42 bases read in frame from base 1.